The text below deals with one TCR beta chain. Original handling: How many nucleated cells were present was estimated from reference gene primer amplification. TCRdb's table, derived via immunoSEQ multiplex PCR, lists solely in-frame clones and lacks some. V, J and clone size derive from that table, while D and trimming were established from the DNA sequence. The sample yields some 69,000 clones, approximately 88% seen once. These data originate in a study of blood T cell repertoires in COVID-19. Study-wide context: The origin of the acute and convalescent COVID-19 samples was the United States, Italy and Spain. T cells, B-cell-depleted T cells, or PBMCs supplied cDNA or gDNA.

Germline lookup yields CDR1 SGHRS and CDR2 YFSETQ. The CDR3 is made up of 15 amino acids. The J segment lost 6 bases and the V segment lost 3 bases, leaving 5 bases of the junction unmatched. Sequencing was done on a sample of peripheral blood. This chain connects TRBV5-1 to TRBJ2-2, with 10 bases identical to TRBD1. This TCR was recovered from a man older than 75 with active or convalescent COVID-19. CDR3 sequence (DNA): TGCGCCAGCAGCTCGGGGACAGGGGAATCCGGGGAGCTGTTTTTT. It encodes CASSSGTGESGELFF.